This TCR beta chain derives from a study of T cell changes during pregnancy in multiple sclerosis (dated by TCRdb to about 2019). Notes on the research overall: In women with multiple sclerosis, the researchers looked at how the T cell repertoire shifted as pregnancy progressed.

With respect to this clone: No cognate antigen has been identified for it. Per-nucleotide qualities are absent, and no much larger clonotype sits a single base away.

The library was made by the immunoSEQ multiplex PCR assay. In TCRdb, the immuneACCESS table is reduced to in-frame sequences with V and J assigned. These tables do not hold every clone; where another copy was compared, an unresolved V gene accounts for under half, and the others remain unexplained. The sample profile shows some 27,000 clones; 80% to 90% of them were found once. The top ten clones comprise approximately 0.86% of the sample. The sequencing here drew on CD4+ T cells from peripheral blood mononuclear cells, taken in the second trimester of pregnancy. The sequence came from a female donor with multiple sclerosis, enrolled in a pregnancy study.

The bases are TGTGCCAGTAAAAGCACAGATACGCAGTATTTT. This codes for CASKSTDTQYF. The chain joins TRBV2 to TRBJ2-3; no D gene is confidently identified. The CDR3 runs 11 residues from the cysteine to the phenylalanine. The entry retains the CDR3 DNA only, 33 bases that are in frame from base 1. The germline V gene yields SNHLY for CDR1 and FYNNEI for CDR2. V is reduced by 9 bases and J by 0 bases, leaving a spacing of 4 bases between them.